This T cell receptor (beta chain) was profiled in a study of blood T cells in healthy people across ages. This CDR3 has 15 amino acids. The germline gives CDR1 SQVTM, CDR2 ANQGSEA. The J segment lost 3 bases and the V segment lost 4 bases, leaving 5 bases of the junction unmatched. This clonotype has a handful of counts. Primers used in a second PCR of about 7 to 11 cycles were a sample-barcoded 5' primer and a J-beta primer mix. Each cDNA molecule received a tag from a template-switch adaptor that had 12 random nucleotides. MiXCR, applied by TCRdb to the 5' RACE reads, yields one record per CDR3 protein. The table lists 780,000 or so distinct CDR3 sequences, approximately 60% of them singletons.

The receptor was derived from a man aged 35 to 55 in good health. Sequences were obtained from blood. V gene TRBV29-1 combines with J gene TRBJ2-6; 8 bases map to TRBD2. The CDR3 here is CSVAGGVVGANVLTF. CDR3 nucleotides: TGCAGCGTTGCCGGGGGGGTGGTTGGGGCCAACGTCCTGACTTTC.